This TCR beta chain was obtained from a study of cytomegalovirus exposure and HLA in healthy donors. The wider study: Researchers found that roughly 77% of 350 to 500 genotyped donors fell within the Caucasian-associated ancestry cluster. Points from the study as a whole: Later analysis demonstrated an association between a missense DCLRE1C variant and TCR beta V- and J-gene trimming. More clonal expansion characterized HLA-associated TCR beta chains than equally common others in a later analysis. Analysis performed later found under 20,000 TCR beta sequences associated with HLA alleles at 0.05 false discovery rate.

About this clone: Its target is unknown.

Trimming stripped 5 bases from V and 4 bases from J, with 9 bases between. The germline gives CDR1 MNHEY, CDR2 SVGAGI. The CDR3 is 13 amino acids. The study ran its PCR with 60 Vbeta and 13 Jbeta primers. Sequencing used immunoSEQ multiplex PCR; TCRdb keeps in-frame clones, though not all of them. The sample contains 200,000 or so clones, 60% to 80% of which appear only once. This TCR was sampled from a male donor in good health and CMV-seronegative. Sample: PBMCs. The chain uses TRBV6-5 and TRBJ1-3; unclear D gene. The CDR3 bases are TGTGCCAGCAGTAAATTACTAGGAAACACCATATATTTT. Protein: CASSKLLGNTIYF.